This TCR beta chain was sequenced for a study of cytomegalovirus exposure and HLA in healthy donors. 13 Jbeta primers and 60 Vbeta primers were used for the PCR. TCRdb keeps only in-frame clones here, not all; method: immunoSEQ multiplex PCR. The data show about 120,000 clones, approximately 80% seen once. This CDR3 spans 16 amino acids. V gave up 1 base and J gave up 2 bases; unmatched junction bases: 5. The germline V gene has CDR1 SGHVS and CDR2 FQNEAQ. This TCR came from a woman aged 40 to 50 in good health and CMV-seropositive. Sequenced: PBMCs. The chain employs TRBV7-8 and TRBJ2-3, with 8 bases that match TRBD2. Written as DNA, the CDR3 is TGTGCCAGCAGCTTAGGGGAGCGGGGGCTCACAGATACGCAGTATTTT. Translation gives CASSLGERGLTDTQYF.